The rows below give T cell receptor beta chains drawn from one sample of a study of T cells after yellow fever vaccination. TCRdb recomputed calls from the 5' RACE reads with MiXCR, one row per CDR3 protein. This sample carries hundreds of thousands of distinct CDR3 sequences, around an eighth of them seen once, and the ten largest clones take 3.2%. The sequencing here drew on CD4+ T cells sorted from PBMCs, taken 15 days after the yellow fever booster vaccination. These receptors all stem from a man aged 18-30 years who received the YFV17D yellow fever vaccine. Both conserved end residues are part of each CDR3. A D gene is named only where the DNA matches it firmly. Not all rows give a size; the values are once, few, many and, for expanded clones, a class.

D gene,V gene,clone size,J gene,CDR3 DNA,CDR3 protein
-,TRBV5-6,-,TRBJ2-5,TGTGCCAGCAGCTTGGGGTTCCAAGAGACCCAGTACTTC,CASSLGFQETQYF
-,TRBV24-1,few,TRBJ1-5,TGTGCCACCAGTGAGTACGGGGAGCAGCCCCAGCATTTT,CATSEYGEQPQHF
-,TRBV14,-,TRBJ1-3,TGTGCCAGCAGCCAAGTAATCCGTCCGGGGGCAGGAAACACCATATATTTT,CASSQVIRPGAGNTIYF
-,TRBV6-2/TRBV6-3,few,TRBJ1-6,TGTGCCAGCAGTTACGAACGCTCGCATCCCGTCCACTTT,CASSYERSHPVHF
TRBD2,TRBV7-2,many,TRBJ2-1,TGTGCCAGCAACGCCGCGGCGGGGGGCTCCTACAATGAGCAGTTCTTC,CASNAAAGGSYNEQFF
TRBD1,TRBV9,-,TRBJ2-1,TGTGCCAGCAGCGGACAGGGTTATGAGGTTGAGCAGTTCTTC,CASSGQGYEVEQFF
-,TRBV5-1,few,TRBJ1-6,TGCGCCAGCAGCTTACAGTGGAATTCACCCCTCCACTTT,CASSLQWNSPLHF
TRBD2,TRBV7-2,-,TRBJ2-3,TGTGCCAGCAGCTTAGTTTCTGTGGATAGCGGGGGGAGAGATACGCAGTATTTT,CASSLVSVDSGGRDTQYF
TRBD1,TRBV7-2,-,TRBJ1-1,TGTGCCAGCAGCACTAGACAGGGTTGGACTGAAGCTTTCTTT,CASSTRQGWTEAFF
-,TRBV5-5,-,TRBJ1-6,TGTGCCAGCACGCGGGGGGACAACTATAATTCACCCCTCCACTTT,CASTRGDNYNSPLHF
TRBD2,TRBV25-1,few,TRBJ2-1,TGTGCCAGCAACGACAGGGGTGGGGGACTAGCGGGTTCCTACAATGAGCAGTTCTTC,CASNDRGGGLAGSYNEQFF
-,TRBV18,-,TRBJ2-1,TGTGCCAGCTCACCGAAGGGCCCCAATGAGCAGTTCTTC,CASSPKGPNEQFF
TRBD2,TRBV4-1,-,TRBJ2-7,TGCGCCAGCAGCCAAAGACAAATAGCGGGGGGGCCCTTCGAGCAGTACTTC,CASSQRQIAGGPFEQYF
-,TRBV7-2,-,TRBJ1-5,TGTGCCAGCAGCTTAGTGTCAGGGATGTATCAGCCCCAGCATTTT,CASSLVSGMYQPQHF
-,TRBV20-1,-,TRBJ2-7,TGCAGTGCTCTGGCCCAAAGACCGGGGCGGTACGAGCAGTACTTC,CSALAQRPGRYEQYF
-,TRBV21-1,many,TRBJ2-5,TGTGCCAGCAGCAAAGAGTATAGAGGACAGGGATCCCAAGAGACCCAGTACTTC,CASSKEYRGQGSQETQYF
TRBD1,TRBV18,-,TRBJ2-7,TGTGCCAGCTCACCACCTGAGTCAGGGGGTATTAAGCAGTACTTC,CASSPPESGGIKQYF